The T cell receptor (beta chain) described here comes from a study of shared clonotypes between healthy human individuals. About the study: The cohort comprised a couple of women and a few men. Their ages spanned 18 to 49 years. Study findings and constraints: The study drew on few donors, limiting represented genetic and exposure-history diversity.

Germline V CDR1 and CDR2: SNHLY, FYNNEI. V lost 10 bases and J lost 5, with 21 bases in between. This CDR3 is built from 14 residues. Tens of thousands of T cell genomes, or about 200 ng DNA, went into the sorted-subset replicate PCRs. Some clones are missing from TCRdb's copy, which holds only in-frame ones; the method was immunoSEQ multiplex PCR. Of about 580,000 clones in the sample, 98% are singletons; the top ten hold approximately 0.3%. Naive CD8 isolation took CD45RO-negative cells positively selected for CCR7 and excluded terminally differentiated effector memory CD45RA+ cells. All donors qualified as healthy HIV-negative adults and had experienced no recent acute infections or vaccinations. With regard to this clone: What it binds is not known.

Sequenced sample: naive CD8+ T cells sorted from blood. The sequence derives from a man younger than 40 in good health. This rearrangement joins TRBV2 to TRBJ2-7, with a possible D match to TRBD2 (6 bases). This CDR3 is CATYPGTVRDEQYF. The CDR3 nucleotides are TGTGCCACCTACCCGGGGACTGTCAGGGACGAGCAGTACTTC.